A selection of T cell receptor beta chains follows, all from one sample in a study of blood T cell repertoires in COVID-19. The repertoire was sequenced with immunoSEQ multiplex PCR; TCRdb's copy has only in-frame clones and lacks some. Among approximately 270,000 clones listed, roughly nine tenths were seen once. The sequencing input was PBMCs or T cells enriched from blood (not recorded which). The source is an older woman who had recovered from COVID-19. The CDR3 runs from the conserved cysteine through the conserved F or W. The D gene is left open where the match is weak. Where a row states a size, it is once, few, many or the class of an expanded clone; other rows omit it.

>.|.|TRBV28|TRBJ2-7
TGTGCCAGCAGTTTTAATCGGGGTGGGACCTACGAGCAGTACTTC
CASSFNRGGTYEQYF
>.|.|TRBV2|TRBJ1-3
TGTGCCAGCAGAAAGGGAGGGGGGACTGGGTCTGGAAACACCATATATTTT
CASRKGGGTGSGNTIYF
>.|.|TRBV3-1/TRBV3-2|TRBJ2-7
TGTGCCAGCAGCCAAGACCTAGGTAGCGAGCAGTACTTC
CASSQDLGSEQYF
>.|TRBD1|TRBV5-1|TRBJ2-5
TGCGCCAGCAGCCTGCTAACGACAGGGGAGACCCAGTACTTC
CASSLLTTGETQYF
>.|TRBD2|TRBV5-4|TRBJ2-3
TGTGCCAGCAGCCTGGCCCTGCGGGGGGGCACAGATACGCAGTATTTT
CASSLALRGGTDTQYF
>.|TRBD2|TRBV9|TRBJ2-5
TGTGCCAGCAGCGTAGCCGGTCTAGCGGGAGCAGAGACCCAGTACTTC
CASSVAGLAGAETQYF
>.|.|TRBV7-6|TRBJ1-2
TGTGCCAGCACCCAGGACATCGGGGGCTATGGCTACACCTTC
CASTQDIGGYGYTF
>.|TRBD1|TRBV28|TRBJ1-1
TGTGCCAGCAGTTTACCTGACAGGGTCTCGGCTTTCTTT
CASSLPDRVSAFF
>.|.|TRBV4-1|TRBJ1-3
TGCGCCAGCAGCCAAGATCGCGGAGAGGGCTACACCATATATTTT
CASSQDRGEGYTIYF
>few|.|TRBV7-9|TRBJ1-3
TGTGCCAGCAGCTTTGATCCGACAGAACCAAACTCTGGAAACACCATATATTTT
CASSFDPTEPNSGNTIYF
>.|TRBD1|TRBV28|TRBJ2-7
TGTGCCAGCAGTTTTGCGGGACAGGGGGCTAGCGAGCAGTACTTC
CASSFAGQGASEQYF
>.|TRBD1|TRBV7-9|TRBJ2-7
TGTGCCAGCAGCCATCGGGACAGGGCCTACGAGCAGTACTTC
CASSHRDRAYEQYF
>.|.|TRBV21-1|TRBJ1-2
TGTGCCGAGGCTAAGAGGGGACAGCCGACACACTATGGCTACACCTTC
CAEAKRGQPTHYGYTF
>.|.|TRBV19|TRBJ1-5
TGTGCCAGTAACCAATTCAGGGGAATGGCGGATCAGCCCCAGCATTTT
CASNQFRGMADQPQHF
>.|.|TRBV6-6|TRBJ1-2
TGTGCCAGCAGTATTACAGGTTCCCATGGCTACACCTTC
CASSITGSHGYTF
>once|.|TRBV19|TRBJ2-1
TGTGCCAGTAGTACGAGGGACTACAATGAGCAGTTCTTC
CASSTRDYNEQFF
>.|.|TRBV6-5|TRBJ1-5
TGTGCCAGCAGTCTTACCGGGGTCAATCAGCCCCAGCATTTT
CASSLTGVNQPQHF
>.|.|TRBV28|TRBJ1-1
TGTGCCACTTGGTCACAGACGAACACTGAAGCTTTCTTT
CATWSQTNTEAFF
>.|.|TRBV5-1|TRBJ1-4
TGCGCCAGCAGCCCCTCGGCCTACAGCCCTCCTAATGAAAAACTGTTTTTT
CASSPSAYSPPNEKLFF
>.|.|TRBV12-3/TRBV12-4|TRBJ1-2
TGTGCCAGCAGTTTACTAAGGGGTGGTGGCTACACCTTC
CASSLLRGGGYTF
>.|TRBD1|TRBV7-9|TRBJ2-2
TGTGCCAGCAGCTTGGGACAGGGGGCGTCCGGGGAGCTGTTTTTT
CASSLGQGASGELFF
>.|.|TRBV10-3|TRBJ1-5
TGTGCCATCAGTGAGAACCCCGGGAAAGGTAATCAGCCCCAGCATTTT
CAISENPGKGNQPQHF
>.|TRBD2|TRBV10-3|TRBJ2-4
TGTGCCATCAGTGAGAAGCGGGGAGTAGGCATTCAGTACTTC
CAISEKRGVGIQYF
>.|.|TRBV10-3|TRBJ2-1
TGTGCCATCAGTGTACGGGGTTACAATGAGCAGTTCTTC
CAISVRGYNEQFF
>.|.|TRBV25-1|TRBJ1-2
TGTGCCAGCAGTGGGCTCCCAGGCTATGGCTACACCTTC
CASSGLPGYGYTF
>.|.|TRBV4-1|TRBJ2-1
TGCGCCAGCAGCCAGAGAGTATCCGGGAGCTACAATGAGCAGTTCTTC
CASSQRVSGSYNEQFF
>.|TRBD1|TRBV6-1|TRBJ2-7
TGTGCCAGCAGTGATGTGAGGCAGGGGGCCGGGTTGGGCCTATTC
CASSDVRQGAGLGLF
>.|.|TRBV6-5|TRBJ2-6
TGTGCCAGCAGGTCCCCCCGGTTTGGGGCCAACGTCCTGACTTTC
CASRSPRFGANVLTF
>.|.|TRBV12-3/TRBV12-4|TRBJ1-1
TGTGCCTCCTCGTCCGGCACTGAAGCTTTCTTT
CASSSGTEAFF
>.|.|TRBV6-5|TRBJ2-5
TGTGCCAGCAGTTACGCTAGGGGGTTGCGGGAGACCCAGTACTTC
CASSYARGLRETQYF
>.|.|TRBV27|TRBJ1-1
TGTGCCAGCAGTTCCCCAGGGGACATGAACACTGAAGCTTTCTTT
CASSSPGDMNTEAFF
>.|.|TRBV3-1/TRBV3-2|TRBJ2-3
TGTGCCAGCAGCCCGTCTTTAAGCACAGATACGCAGTATTTT
CASSPSLSTDTQYF
>.|.|TRBV30|TRBJ1-6
TGTGCCTGGAGTATCCGCGGATATAATTCACCCCTCCACTTT
CAWSIRGYNSPLHF
>.|.|TRBV5-1|TRBJ2-5
TGCGCCAGCAGCTTAACGACTCGACAAGAGACCCAGTACTTC
CASSLTTRQETQYF
>.|TRBD2|TRBV10-3|TRBJ2-1
TGTGCCATCAGAGACCGGACTAGCGGGAGCTCCTACAATGAGCAGTTCTTC
CAIRDRTSGSSYNEQFF
>.|.|TRBV18|TRBJ1-1
TGTGCCAGCTCACTTCGGATGGGGGCCATCACTGAAGCTTTCTTT
CASSLRMGAITEAFF
>.|.|TRBV5-1|TRBJ2-7
TGCGCCAGCAGCAAGAGCAGGGGCATCTACGAGCAGTACTTC
CASSKSRGIYEQYF
>.|.|TRBV2|TRBJ2-7
TGTGCCAGCAATGTCTACAGGTACGAGCAGTACTTC
CASNVYRYEQYF
>.|.|TRBV28|TRBJ2-1
TGTGCCAGCCAGCAGGAGGGGCAGTTCTTC
CASQQEGQFF
>once|.|TRBV10-2|TRBJ1-1
TGCGCCAGCGCCCTCCGGGAGGGATACGTGAACACTGAAGCTTTCTTT
CASALREGYVNTEAFF
>.|.|TRBV19|TRBJ1-2
TGTGCCAGTACCGTAACGGGCGGGCCTTTCTATGGCTACACCTTC
CASTVTGGPFYGYTF
>.|TRBD1|TRBV27|TRBJ2-3
TGTGCCAGCAGTTCGGACAGGGTTTGGACAGATACGCAGTATTTT
CASSSDRVWTDTQYF
>.|.|TRBV18|TRBJ1-5
TGTGCCAGCTCACTTTCCAGGGCGGATCAGCCCCAGCATTTT
CASSLSRADQPQHF
>once|TRBD2|TRBV27|TRBJ2-1
TGTGCCAGCAGTTCGACTAGCGGGAATTACAATGAGCAGTTCTTC
CASSSTSGNYNEQFF
>.|.|TRBV7-3|TRBJ2-1
TGTGCCAGCAGCTCCGGACAGTACAATGAGCAGTTCTTC
CASSSGQYNEQFF
>.|.|TRBV5-1|TRBJ2-5
TGCGCCAGCAGCTTGGCTCAGGGCGAGGAGACCCAGTACTTC
CASSLAQGEETQYF
>.|TRBD2|TRBV5-5|TRBJ2-3
TGTGCCAGCACCCTACTAGCGGGGGGGACAGATACGCAGTATTTT
CASTLLAGGTDTQYF
>.|TRBD2|TRBV4-2|TRBJ2-3
TGTGCCAGCAGTCCCGGACTAGCGGGGGACACAGATACGCAGTATTTT
CASSPGLAGDTDTQYF
>.|TRBD2|TRBV3-1/TRBV3-2|TRBJ2-1
TGTGCCAGCAGCCAACTTAGCGGGAGGCGTTACAATGAGCAGTTCTTC
CASSQLSGRRYNEQFF
>.|TRBD2|TRBV3-1/TRBV3-2|TRBJ2-2
TGTGCCAGCTCAGCCACCATCTCGACTAGCGGGGGATGGGCCGGGGAGCTGTTTTTT
CASSATISTSGGWAGELFF
>.|TRBD1|TRBV19|TRBJ1-1
TGTGCCAGTAGTAGGACAGGGGTTTACACTGAAGCTTTCTTT
CASSRTGVYTEAFF
>.|.|TRBV28|TRBJ2-3
TGTGCCAGCAGGTCCGGGACTAGCACAGATACGCAGTATTTT
CASRSGTSTDTQYF
>.|.|TRBV7-9|TRBJ2-1
TGTGCCAGCAGCCCCCCCTGGGGCGATGAGCAGTTCTTC
CASSPPWGDEQFF
>.|TRBD2|TRBV7-6|TRBJ2-5
TGTGCCAGCAGCTCGGGGGGAGGGGTTCAAGAGACCCAGTACTTC
CASSSGGGVQETQYF
>.|.|TRBV9|TRBJ1-3
TGTGCCAGCAGCGTCGAAACTCCTGGAAACACCATATATTTT
CASSVETPGNTIYF